These 5 T cell receptor beta chains were sequenced from one sample in a study of cytomegalovirus exposure and HLA in healthy donors. Vbeta (60) and Jbeta (13) primers were used in the PCR. TCRdb's copy holds only in-frame clones and misses some; the assay was immunoSEQ multiplex PCR. The sample records approximately 200,000 clones, 60% to 80% being singletons. Specimen: PBMCs. Every receptor here comes from a man between 18 and 35 years old in good health and CMV-seronegative.

The CDR3 region has the DNA TGTGCCAGCAGCCAAGAGACGCCCCGCCGTGACAGAACAAATCAGCCCCAGCATTTT. Translating it yields CASSQETPRRDRTNQPQHF. J is TRBJ1-5 and V is TRBV14; tentative D call: TRBD1 (5 bases). Germline-derived CDR1 and CDR2 are SGHDN and FVKESK. With 0 bases removed from V and 4 bases from J, the gap between germline ends came to 22 bases. The length of the CDR3 is 19 residues.

The chain combines TRBV29-1 with TRBJ1-4, with TRBD1 matching 9 bases. In germline, CDR1 is SQVTM, CDR2 ANQGSEA. The CDR3 length is 13 residues. V lost 6 bases and J lost 6; bases outside the gene matches: 5. The CDR3 DNA sequence: TGCAGCGTCGTGACAGGGGGGGATGAAAAACTGTTTTTT. Its protein is CSVVTGGDEKLFF.

The chain recombines TRBV7-9 with TRBJ1-3, with D hard to call. Per germline, CDR1 SEHNR and CDR2 FQNEAQ (reference sequence). This CDR3 comprises 16 residues. The V end lost 5 bases, the J end lost 0 bases, and 14 bases lay between the germline ends. The DNA for the CDR3 is TGTGCCAGCAGCGTTATGAGGGAGGACTCTGGAAACACCATATATTTT. Its translation is CASSVMREDSGNTIYF.

The rearrangement uses TRBV19 and TRBJ1-5; the D is unclear. This CDR3 has 13 amino acids. Trimming stripped 1 base from V and 4 bases from J, with 5 bases between. Germline V gene lookup returns CDR1 LNHDA and CDR2 SQIVND (reference sequence). DNA of the CDR3: TGTGCCAGTAGTATAGGAGTAAATCAGCCCCAGCATTTT. Its translation is CASSIGVNQPQHF.

This chain connects TRBV18 to TRBJ2-7, with D possibly TRBD2 on 6 matching bases. This CDR3 spans 16 amino acids. The V end lost 5 bases, the J end lost 5 bases, and 22 bases lay between the germline ends. CDR1 and CDR2 (germline): KGHSH, LQKENI. The CDR3 reads CASSSEEGTLHHEQYF. In DNA, the CDR3 is TGTGCCAGCTCATCGGAGGAGGGAACCCTCCACCACGAGCAGTACTTC.